This TCR beta chain was sequenced during a study of cytomegalovirus exposure and HLA in healthy donors. With regard to this clone: Its antigen remains unknown.

Study-level findings and limits: The investigators catalogued about 170 TCR beta chains as cytomegalovirus-associated. TCR beta V segments were, for the most part, productive about 87% or about 30% of the time in an earlier analysis.

The primer mix had 60 Vbeta and 13 Jbeta primers. Profiling relied on immunoSEQ multiplex PCR, and the TCRdb table lists in-frame clones only, not all of them. The table includes roughly 170,000 clones, roughly 82% detected once. The sample comprised PBMCs. The sequence derives from a girl aged 2-10 years in good health and CMV-seropositive.

The CDR3 here is CASSQVRYSGNTIYF. DNA for the CDR3: TGCGCCAGCAGCCAAGTCCGTTACTCTGGAAACACCATATATTTT. This chain joins TRBV4-1 and TRBJ1-3; D remains ambiguous. This CDR3 contains 15 residues. CDR1 and CDR2 (germline): MGHRA, YSYEKL. Trimming took off 1 base at V and 0 bases at J, with 7 bases between the two ends.